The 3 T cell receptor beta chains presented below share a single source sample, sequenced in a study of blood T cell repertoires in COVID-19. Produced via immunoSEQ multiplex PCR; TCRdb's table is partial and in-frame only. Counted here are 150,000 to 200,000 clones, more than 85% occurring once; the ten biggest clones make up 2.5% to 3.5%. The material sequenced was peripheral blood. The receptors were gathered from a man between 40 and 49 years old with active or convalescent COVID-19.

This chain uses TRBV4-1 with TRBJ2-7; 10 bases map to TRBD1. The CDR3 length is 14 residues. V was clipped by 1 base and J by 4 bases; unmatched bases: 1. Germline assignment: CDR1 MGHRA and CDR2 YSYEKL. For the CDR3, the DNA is TGCGCCAGCAGCCAAGGGGACAGGGGTTACGAGCAGTACTTC. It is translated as CASSQGDRGYEQYF.

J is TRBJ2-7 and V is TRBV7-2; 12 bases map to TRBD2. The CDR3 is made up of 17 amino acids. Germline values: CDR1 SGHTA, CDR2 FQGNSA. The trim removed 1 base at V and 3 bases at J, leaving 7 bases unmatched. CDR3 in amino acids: CASSLEASGGDLYEQYF. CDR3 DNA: TGTGCCAGCAGCTTAGAGGCTAGCGGGGGGGATCTCTACGAGCAGTACTTC. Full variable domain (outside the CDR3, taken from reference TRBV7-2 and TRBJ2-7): GAGVSQSPSNKVTEKGKDVELRCDPISGHTALYWYRQSLGQGLEFLIYFQGNSAPDKSGLPSDRFSAERTGGSVSTLTIQRTQQEDSAVYLCASSLEASGGDLYEQYFGPGTRLTVT.

This CDR3 reads CATSRGNNQPQHF. The CDR3 bases are TGTGCCACCAGTAGGGGGAACAATCAGCCCCAGCATTTT. The chain uses TRBV24-1 and TRBJ1-5; D might be TRBD1 (6 bases). The CDR3 length is 13 residues. Looked up from germline, CDR1 is KGHDR and CDR2 is SFDVKD. Trimming removed 6 bases from V and 3 bases from J, with 8 bases in between.